This entry lists 10 T cell receptor beta chains sequenced from one sample in a study of blood T cell repertoires in COVID-19. Clones were read by immunoSEQ multiplex PCR, and TCRdb kept only the in-frame ones, dropping some. Seen here are fewer than 300,000 clones, more than 65% observed once, and the top ten hold less than 4%. The sample taken for sequencing was peripheral blood. These receptors all stem from a woman aged 18-30 years with acute or convalescent COVID-19.

The J gene is TRBJ1-2, the V gene TRBV29-1, with D hard to call. V was cut by 2 bases and J by 7 bases, with 14 bases left in between. The CDR3 is 13 residues long. Looked up from germline, CDR1 is SQVTM and CDR2 is ANQGSEA. The CDR3 coding sequence is TGCAGCGTTGAAAATTACGGGGATCCTGGCTACACCTTC. As protein: CSVENYGDPGYTF. Supplemented by reference TRBV29-1 and TRBJ1-2, the full variable domain reads SAVISQKPSRDICQRGTSLTIQCQVDSQVTMMFWYRQQPGQSLTLIATANQGSEATYESGFVIDKFPISRPNLTFSTLTVSNMSPEDSSIYLCSVENYGDPGYTFGSGTRLTVV.

This chain uses TRBV18 with TRBJ1-4; 9 nucleotides line up with TRBD1. Germline CDR1 is KGHSH and CDR2 is LQKENI. This CDR3 is built from 15 residues. The junction had 7 bases not matched to a gene; V was cut back by 6 bases and J by 5 bases. Here the CDR3 DNA reads TGTGCCAGCTCCCCTAGAGGACAGGGGAATGAAAAACTGTTTTTT. Amino acid sequence: CASSPRGQGNEKLFF.

The V gene is TRBV7-2, the J gene TRBJ2-3; 10 nucleotides agree with TRBD1. Trimming at V came to 5 bases and at J to 6 bases, leaving 2 bases not matched to a gene. The V gene's germline CDR1 is SGHTA and CDR2 FQGNSA. This CDR3 is built from 13 residues. CDR3 nucleotide sequence: TGTGCCAGCAGCCCGGACAGGGGGGATACGCAGTATTTT. It translates to CASSPDRGDTQYF.

This rearrangement joins TRBV27 to TRBJ2-4, with a weak D call TRBD2 (5 bases). V was clipped by 6 bases and J by 6 bases, with 9 bases between them. Germline V gene lookup returns CDR1 MNHEY and CDR2 SMNVEV (reference sequence). The CDR3 totals 12 residues. DNA for the CDR3: TGTGCCAGCAGCCCACGGGGAAACATTCAGTACTTC. Translation gives CASSPRGNIQYF.

The rearrangement joins TRBV4-1 to TRBJ1-1; maybe TRBD1 (5 bases). The CDR3 is 13 amino acids. Trimming pared 3 bases from V and 3 bases from J, leaving 8 bases between. CDR1 is MGHRA, CDR2 YSYEKL, per germline. CDR3 coding DNA: TGCGCCAGCAGCCAGGCAGGGCACACTGAAGCTTTCTTT. The encoded protein is CASSQAGHTEAFF.

The chain has TRBV29-1 and TRBJ2-2; the match to TRBD1 covers 7 bases. Germline V CDR1 and CDR2: SQVTM, ANQGSEA. CDR3 length: 14 residues. V dropped 6 bases and J dropped 0; count of bases not matched to a gene: 4. The DNA of the CDR3 is TGCAGCGTGCCCGGGACAGCGAACACCGGGGAGCTGTTTTTT. Protein product: CSVPGTANTGELFF.

The CDR3 reads CASSSGTGGEEKLFF. CDR3 DNA: TGCGCCAGCAGCTCCGGGACAGGGGGAGAAGAAAAACTGTTTTTT. The V and J genes are TRBV5-1 and TRBJ1-4; TRBD1 matches at 11 bases. Germline assignment: CDR1 SGHRS and CDR2 YFSETQ. With 3 bases clipped from V and 8 bases from J, the junction kept 6 bases outside the gene matches. CDR3 length equals 15 residues. Supplemented by reference TRBV5-1 and TRBJ1-4, the full variable domain reads KAGVTQTPRYLIKTRGQQVTLSCSPISGHRSVSWYQQTPGQGLQFLFEYFSETQRNKGNFPGRFSGRQFSNSRSEMNVSTLELGDSALYLCASSSGTGGEEKLFFGSGTQLSVL.

V and J are TRBV5-4 and TRBJ2-1, with 10 positions matching TRBD2. Germline lookup yields CDR1 SGHNT and CDR2 YYREEE (reference sequence). Unmatched junction bases numbered 4, after V lost 2 bases and J lost 5 bases. There are 15 residues in the CDR3. CDR3 DNA sequence: TGTGCCAGCAGCTTTGGACTAGCGGTAGACAATGAGCAGTTCTTC. It yields the protein CASSFGLAVDNEQFF.

The chain joins TRBV14 to TRBJ1-1; 9 bases fit TRBD1. The CDR3 contains 15 residues. The V gene's germline CDR1 is SGHDN and CDR2 FVKESK. Trimming at V came to 1 base and at J to 6 bases, leaving 6 bases not matched to a gene. The CDR3 nucleotides are TGTGCCAGCAGCCAAGTACAGGGGGCAGGGGCTGAAGCTTTCTTT. This encodes CASSQVQGAGAEAFF. Complete variable domain (other parts from reference TRBV14 and TRBJ1-1): EAGVTQFPSHSVIEKGQTVTLRCDPISGHDNLYWYRRVMGKEIKFLLHFVKESKQDESGMPNNRFLAERTGGTYSTLKVQPAELEDSGVYFCASSQVQGAGAEAFFGQGTRLTVV.

V gene TRBV19 combines with J gene TRBJ1-1, with D possibly matching TRBD1 (5 bases). Germline assignment: CDR1 LNHDA and CDR2 SQIVND (reference sequence). V was clipped by 4 bases and J by 7 bases, with 13 bases between them. The CDR3 length is 13 residues. The CDR3 DNA follows: TGTGCCAGTAGTAAATTAGAGGGACTTGAAGCTTTCTTT. It yields the protein CASSKLEGLEAFF.